This T cell receptor beta chain was recovered during a study of cytomegalovirus exposure and HLA in healthy donors. The study's findings and limits: According to a subsequent analysis, TCR clusters from the first cohort were inclined to appear together in the 90 to 150 validation repertoires. Many donors shared some public TCRs, even though most TCR sequences were rare. Altogether, around 160 TCR beta chains were recorded as cytomegalovirus-associated.

A remark on this clone: Its antigen is not identified.

These donors were members of the approximately 120-subject validation cohort, a group separate from the approximately 670-subject first cohort. Only in-frame clones appear in the TCRdb table, and some are missing; sequencing was by immunoSEQ multiplex PCR. The sample records 50,000 to 65,000 clones, over 85% being singletons. This TCR derives from a woman aged 18 to 35 in good health and CMV-seropositive. Source material: PBMCs.

CDR3 DNA sequence: TGCGCCAGCAGCTTGGGACAGGGTGTGGATACGCAGTATTTT. This translates into CASSLGQGVDTQYF. The rearrangement uses TRBV5-1 and TRBJ2-3; 7 bases agree with TRBD1. Germline trimming cut 0 bases from V and 6 bases from J; bases unmatched to any gene: 4. From germline, CDR1 is SGHRS and CDR2 YFSETQ. The length of the CDR3 is 14 residues. The variable domain in full, completed from reference TRBV5-1 and TRBJ2-3, reads KAGVTQTPRYLIKTRGQQVTLSCSPISGHRSVSWYQQTPGQGLQFLFEYFSETQRNKGNFPGRFSGRQFSNSRSEMNVSTLELGDSALYLCASSLGQGVDTQYFGPGTRLTVL.